The rows below give T cell receptor beta chains drawn from one sample of a study of glioma-infiltrating T cells after dendritic cell vaccination. The repertoire was sequenced with immunoSEQ multiplex PCR; TCRdb's copy has only in-frame clones and lacks some. The table lists about 64,000 clones, 80% to 85% of them singletons, with about 10% in the top ten. The sequencing used blood, collected before dendritic cell vaccination. Receptor source: a human donor with glioblastoma. Each CDR3 is given with its conserved first and last residue. The D gene is left open where the match is weak. Clone size is not always given. Where it is, it says once, few, many or a class for expanded clones.

D gene,J gene,clone size,V gene,CDR3 DNA,CDR3 protein
TRBD1,TRBJ2-1,few,TRBV4-2,TGTGCCAGCAGCCAAGCACAGGGGGCTAACAATGAGCAGTTCTTC,CASSQAQGANNEQFF
-,TRBJ2-7,-,TRBV7-2,TGTGCCAGCAGCTTAGTTACAGGGACGCCGACCTACGAGCAGTACTTC,CASSLVTGTPTYEQYF
TRBD1,TRBJ1-2,-,TRBV5-1,TGCGCCAGCAGCTTGGACAGGGGGGACATGGGCTACACCTTC,CASSLDRGDMGYTF
TRBD1,TRBJ1-2,-,TRBV9,TGTGCCAGCAGTGTGGGACAGGGGCATGGCTACACCTTC,CASSVGQGHGYTF
-,TRBJ2-1,-,TRBV5-1,TGCGCCAGCAGCTTGGCCACGAGCTCCTACAATGAGCAGTTCTTC,CASSLATSSYNEQFF
-,TRBJ2-3,once,TRBV5-1,TGCGCCAGCAGAGGAGGGAGGCAGACAGATACGCAGTATTTT,CASRGGRQTDTQYF
-,TRBJ2-7,once,TRBV28,TGTGCCAGCAGTTTTGGGGCTTTAAGGGGCGAGCAGTACTTC,CASSFGALRGEQYF
-,TRBJ2-1,-,TRBV4-1,TGCGCCAGCAGCCAAGAATGGGCAGGGGGAGGCAATGAGCAGTTCTTC,CASSQEWAGGGNEQFF
TRBD2,TRBJ2-5,-,TRBV25-1,TGTGCCAGCAGTGGACTAGCGGGGCTACAAGAGACCCAGTACTTC,CASSGLAGLQETQYF
TRBD1,TRBJ1-6,-,TRBV6-1,TGTGCCAGCAGTACCGACAGGGATTCACCCCTCCACTTT,CASSTDRDSPLHF
TRBD2,TRBJ2-3,-,TRBV6-1,TGTGCCACCCGCCGGAGCGGGGGGCTGGATACGCAGTATTTT,CATRRSGGLDTQYF
TRBD2,TRBJ2-1,-,TRBV5-1,TGCGCCAGCAGCTCGGCGGGGGGCATCTCAGGCAATGAGCAGTTCTTC,CASSSAGGISGNEQFF
-,TRBJ1-1,once,TRBV28,TGTGCCAGCAGTTTGGGCCAGCCCACTGAAGCTTTCTTT,CASSLGQPTEAFF
-,TRBJ2-5,-,TRBV7-6,TGTGCCAGCAGCTTGAGCTCACCGGGGACCCAGTACTTC,CASSLSSPGTQYF
-,TRBJ1-1,-,TRBV28,TGTGCCAGCAGTTCAGGACAGACTGAAGCTTTCTTT,CASSSGQTEAFF
-,TRBJ2-1,-,TRBV2,TGTGCCAGCAGTGAACGGATAGCGGTTCGCAATGAGCAGTTCTTC,CASSERIAVRNEQFF
-,TRBJ2-7,-,TRBV7-8,TGTGCCACTAATCAGCGGCGGCAAGGAGGTCACGAGCAGTACTTC,CATNQRRQGGHEQYF
TRBD1,TRBJ2-1,-,TRBV29-1,TGCAGCTCCTCAGAAAGGGTAGACAGGGCGTCCAATGAGCAGTTCTTC,CSSSERVDRASNEQFF
TRBD1,TRBJ1-1,-,TRBV5-1,TGCGCCAGCAGGTATGGACAGGTGAACACTGAAGCTTTCTTT,CASRYGQVNTEAFF
-,TRBJ2-7,-,TRBV4-2,TGTGCCAGCAGCCAGGCCTCTCGGGACGAGCAGTACTTC,CASSQASRDEQYF
TRBD1,TRBJ2-1,-,TRBV4-1,TGCGCCAGCAGCCACCCTGACAGGGACAATGAGCAGTTCTTC,CASSHPDRDNEQFF
-,TRBJ1-5,-,TRBV4-2,TGTGCCAGCAGCCAAGGTCACAGTACGAAGGGCAATCAGCCCCAGCATTTT,CASSQGHSTKGNQPQHF
TRBD1,TRBJ2-7,-,TRBV28,TGTGCCAGCCAGACAGGGGTGATGGGCGAGCAGTACTTC,CASQTGVMGEQYF
TRBD1,TRBJ2-1,-,TRBV5-6,TGTGCCAGCAGCCGGACAGGGGCGTCCTACAATGAGCAGTTCTTC,CASSRTGASYNEQFF
-,TRBJ1-5,-,TRBV19,TGTGCCAGTAGCCAATCAGTAGGAAGCGGGCAGCCCCAGCATTTT,CASSQSVGSGQPQHF
-,TRBJ1-1,-,TRBV9,TGTGCCAGCAAGGCGGCTGTGAACACTGAAGCTTTCTTT,CASKAAVNTEAFF
TRBD1,TRBJ2-2,-,TRBV5-4,TGTGCCAGCAGCTCGCCGGGACAGGGCACCGGGGAGCTGTTTTTT,CASSSPGQGTGELFF
-,TRBJ2-2,-,TRBV4-1,TGCGCCAGCAGCTCCCGGCCGGGAGCCTCGAACACCGGGGAGCTGTTTTTT,CASSSRPGASNTGELFF
-,TRBJ1-4,-,TRBV19,TGTGCCTCCCAGGGGCCAGATCCGGGAGAAAAACTGTTTTTT,CASQGPDPGEKLFF
-,TRBJ2-5,-,TRBV18,TGTGCCAGCTCACCACGCGGGCTAGCTCAAGAGACCCAGTACTTC,CASSPRGLAQETQYF
-,TRBJ1-4,-,TRBV2,TGTGCCAGCAGGACGGACTACGGGAGTTCTAATGAAAAACTGTTTTTT,CASRTDYGSSNEKLFF
-,TRBJ1-2,-,TRBV18,TGTGCCAGCTCACCCAATGGAGGATCTGGCTACACCTTC,CASSPNGGSGYTF
-,TRBJ1-2,few,TRBV7-8,TGTGCCAGCAGCTCCCAGGGTTTGGTCTATGGCTACACCTTC,CASSSQGLVYGYTF